The 21 T cell receptor beta chains below were found in one sample sequenced in a study of blood T cell repertoires in COVID-19. TCRdb's copy holds only in-frame clones and misses some; the assay was immunoSEQ multiplex PCR. The sample lists approximately 100,000 clones, about 90% occurring once. The specimen was peripheral blood. The source of these receptors is a man between 65 and 85 years old with acute or convalescent COVID-19.

The chain links TRBV5-4 to TRBJ2-7; the match to TRBD2 covers 8 bases. Germline values: CDR1 SGHNT, CDR2 YYREEE (reference sequence). The V and J ends lost 4 bases and 4 bases, in that order; junction bases with no gene match: 10. The CDR3 length is 15 residues. CDR3 region: CASSIGWAGGYEQYF. In DNA, the CDR3 is TGTGCCAGCAGCATAGGTTGGGCGGGGGGATACGAGCAGTACTTC.

The V gene is TRBV20-1, the J gene TRBJ1-2, with a weak D call TRBD1 (5 bases). V was clipped by 3 bases and J by 2 bases, with 13 bases between them. This CDR3 is 14 amino acids long. The germline V gene encodes CDR1 DFQATT and CDR2 SNEGSKA (reference sequence). The CDR3 sequence: CSASSGLGNYGYTF. The CDR3 region has the DNA TGCAGTGCTAGTTCAGGGCTGGGCAACTATGGCTACACCTTC.

This clone was picked up a small number of times. This rearrangement joins TRBV6-5 to TRBJ1-3; D is possibly TRBD1 (6 bases). Trimming stripped 5 bases from V and 4 bases from J, with 15 bases between. Germline CDR1 and CDR2: MNHEY and SVGAGI. The CDR3 consists of 15 residues. The CDR3 DNA is TGTGCCAGCAGTCGTACAGGGCTACAAGGAAACACCATATATTTT. Amino acid sequence: CASSRTGLQGNTIYF.

The chain is built from TRBV9 and TRBJ1-1; D might be TRBD1 (5 bases). Germline CDR1 SGDLS, CDR2 YYNGEE. Trimming left V 3 bases short and J 6 bases short, with 21 bases between. The CDR3 has 16 amino acids. This CDR3 is CASSAGARRETAEAFF. The CDR3 DNA reads as TGTGCCAGCAGCGCCGGGGCACGGAGGGAGACCGCTGAAGCTTTCTTT.

The chain couples TRBV9 to TRBJ2-2, with D perhaps TRBD1 (5 bases). With 0 bases removed from V and 6 bases from J, the gap between germline ends came to 18 bases. The CDR3 totals 17 residues. The V gene's germline CDR1 is SGDLS and CDR2 YYNGEE. CDR3 DNA sequence: TGTGCCAGCAGCGTAGCTTCTAGACAGAGCCGATCCGGGGAGCTGTTTTTT. Protein: CASSVASRQSRSGELFF. Variable domain in full (rest from reference TRBV9 and TRBJ2-2): DSGVTQTPKHLITATGQRVTLRCSPRSGDLSVYWYQQSLDQGLQFLIQYYNGEERAKGNILERFSAQQFPDLHSELNLSSLELGDSALYFCASSVASRQSRSGELFFGEGSRLTVL.

This clone occurred a few times. The V gene is TRBV6-5, the J gene TRBJ1-4, with D possibly matching TRBD1 (5 bases). CDR1 is MNHEY, CDR2 SVGAGI, per germline. Trimming took off 0 bases at V and 2 bases at J, with 7 bases between the two ends. The CDR3 has 15 amino acids. As DNA, the CDR3 is TGTGCCAGCAGTTACTCCGGGGGGACTAATGAAAAACTGTTTTTT. Translation: CASSYSGGTNEKLFF.

The rearrangement joins TRBV27 to TRBJ1-2; maybe TRBD1 (5 bases). V was pared by 4 bases and J by 4 bases, with 13 bases between. Looked up from germline, CDR1 is MNHEY and CDR2 is SMNVEV (reference sequence). The CDR3 contains 14 residues. The CDR3 bases are TGTGCCAGCAGTTCCCTAGGAGGGGTCTATGGCTACACCTTC. Its protein product is CASSSLGGVYGYTF.

The rearrangement uses TRBV21-1 and TRBJ1-5. TRBV21-1 is a recognized pseudogene. The CDR3 contains 13 residues. The DNA of the CDR3 is TGTGCCAGCAGGTTCTATAGCAATCAGCCCCAGCATTTT. It encodes CASRFYSNQPQHF.

The V and J genes are TRBV5-1 and TRBJ1-1, with no clear D. The CDR3 totals 16 residues. Looked up from germline, CDR1 is SGHRS and CDR2 is YFSETQ. Trimming removed 6 bases at V and 4 bases at J, with 22 bases between. The CDR3 DNA reads as TGCGCCAGCATGCTAGGATCCAACCGAGGAAGCACTGAAGCTTTCTTT. It encodes CASMLGSNRGSTEAFF.

The V gene is TRBV5-1, the J gene TRBJ1-5, with a possible D match to TRBD1 (5 bases). The V end lost 4 bases, the J end lost 7 bases, and 12 bases lay between the germline ends. Germline values: CDR1 SGHRS, CDR2 YFSETQ. The CDR3 is 13 residues long. CDR3 loop: CASSPRGGQPQHF. The DNA of the CDR3 is TGCGCCAGCAGCCCAAGGGGAGGCCAGCCCCAGCATTTT.

This clone was observed once. The chain is built from TRBV27 and TRBJ1-3, with unresolved D. The V end lost 8 bases, the J end lost 0 bases, and 5 bases lay between the germline ends. CDR1 is MNHEY and CDR2 is SMNVEV in the germline V gene (reference sequence). This CDR3 has 12 amino acids. The CDR3 sequence: CASVSSGNTIYF. CDR3 coding DNA: TGTGCCAGCGTTAGCTCTGGAAACACCATATATTTT.

The chain combines TRBV12-3 or TRBV12-4 with TRBJ1-1; 9 positions match TRBD1. The V gene end was trimmed by 6 bases and the J gene end by 5 bases; junction bases not matched to a gene: 4. This CDR3 has 13 amino acids. CDR3 loop: CASRPGQGTEAFF. The CDR3 DNA follows: TGTGCCAGCAGGCCGGGACAGGGAACTGAAGCTTTCTTT.

The chain combines TRBV19 with TRBJ2-5; 7 bases line up with TRBD1. This CDR3 has 12 amino acids. J was trimmed by 5 bases and V by 11 bases; bases with no gene match: 8. Germline V CDR1 and CDR2: LNHDA, SQIVND (reference sequence). CDR3 DNA: TGTGCCTCAAGACAGGGTAGCGAGACCCAGTACTTC. It codes for CASRQGSETQYF.

The chain recombines TRBV3-1 (or the pseudogene TRBV3-2) with TRBJ2-2, with D tentatively TRBD2 (7 bases). The V gene's germline CDR1 is LGHDT and CDR2 YNNKEL (reference sequence). The CDR3 totals 16 residues. The germline V and J ends were trimmed by 4 bases and 1 base, with 13 bases remaining between them. CDR3: CASSLTGGLNTGELFF. The CDR3 DNA follows: TGTGCCAGCAGCCTCACGGGGGGCCTGAACACCGGGGAGCTGTTTTTT.

This sequence joins TRBV6-5 and TRBJ1-4; 7 bases fit TRBD1. Per germline, CDR1 MNHEY and CDR2 SVGAGI. The CDR3 sequence is 14 residues long. Losses at the gene ends were 2 bases for V and 7 bases for J; bases not matched to a gene: 4. CDR3 bases: TGTGCCAGCAGTTACCAGGGGGTGGGTGAAAAACTGTTTTTT. This translates into CASSYQGVGEKLFF.

This chain joins TRBV27 and TRBJ2-2; 8 bases align to TRBD1. The CDR3 extends over 16 amino acids. Germline loops: CDR1 MNHEY, CDR2 SMNVEV (reference sequence). V gave up 3 bases and J gave up 8 bases; unmatched junction bases: 11. The chain's CDR3 is CASSLAIRGQKGELFF. The CDR3 DNA reads as TGTGCCAGCAGTTTGGCAATCAGGGGGCAAAAAGGGGAGCTGTTTTTT.

The chain employs TRBV15 and TRBJ2-3; weak D call: TRBD1 (7 bases). Germline CDR1 LNHNV, CDR2 YYDKDF (reference sequence). V dropped 1 base and J dropped 5 bases, with 13 bases sitting between them. The CDR3 length is 15 residues. The CDR3 spells CATSRGQGEVDTQYF. The CDR3 DNA is TGTGCCACCAGCAGAGGGCAGGGGGAGGTAGATACGCAGTATTTT.

This clone was detected only once. This chain joins TRBV19 and TRBJ2-7; 11 bases fit TRBD1. After removal of 6 bases from V and 4 bases from J, the junction contained 11 bases not matched to a gene. This CDR3 has 16 residues. Germline V gene lookup returns CDR1 LNHDA and CDR2 SQIVND (reference sequence). The CDR3 sequence is CASRKGSRDRGYEQYV. The CDR3 DNA sequence: TGTGCCAGTAGAAAAGGGAGCCGGGACAGGGGGTACGAGCAGTACGTC.

The V call is TRBV10-2, the J call TRBJ2-7; weak D call: TRBD2 (5 bases). Germline V gives CDR1 WSHSY, CDR2 SAAADI. The CDR3 is 13 residues long. The V end lost 5 bases, the J end lost 4 bases, and 12 bases lay between the germline ends. This CDR3 is CASSKGEPYEQYV. CDR3 nucleotide sequence: TGCGCCAGCAGTAAGGGAGAGCCTTACGAGCAGTACGTC.

V and J are TRBV10-2 and TRBJ1-6; weak D call: TRBD1 (6 bases). Between the trimmed V and J ends, which lost 6 bases and 6 bases, there was a span of 12 bases. This CDR3 is 14 amino acids long. Germline V gives CDR1 WSHSY, CDR2 SAAADI. CDR3 nucleotide sequence: TGCGCCAGCAGAAAGACAGGAATTAATTCACCCCTCCACTTT. Translating gives CASRKTGINSPLHF.

The chain recombines TRBV6-5 with TRBJ1-1; 10 bases line up with TRBD1. The CDR3 spans 13 residues. The junction had 3 bases not matched to a gene; V was cut back by 10 bases and J by 1 base. CDR1 and CDR2 from the germline V gene are MNHEY and SVGAGI. This CDR3 is CATRQGANTEAFF. For the CDR3, the DNA is TGTGCCACCCGACAGGGGGCGAACACTGAAGCTTTCTTT.